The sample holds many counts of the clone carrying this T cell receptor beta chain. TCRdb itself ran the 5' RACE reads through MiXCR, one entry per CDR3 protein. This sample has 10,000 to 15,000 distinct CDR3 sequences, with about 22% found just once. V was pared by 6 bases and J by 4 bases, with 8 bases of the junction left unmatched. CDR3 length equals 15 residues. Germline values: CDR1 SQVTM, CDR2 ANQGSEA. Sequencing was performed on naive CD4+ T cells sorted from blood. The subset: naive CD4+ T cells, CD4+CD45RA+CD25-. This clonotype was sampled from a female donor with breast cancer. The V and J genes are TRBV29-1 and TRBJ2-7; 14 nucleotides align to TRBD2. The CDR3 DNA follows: TGCAGCGTCACCCTTGGGACTAGCGGGAGTTACGAGCAGTACTTC. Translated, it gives CSVTLGTSGSYEQYF.